Below, 24 T cell receptor beta chains from the same sample are listed, as sequenced in a study of T cells in Graves' hyperthyroidism and ophthalmopathy. Template material for amplifying TCR beta CDR3 regions consisted of RNA transcripts. Researchers ran a first-round RT-PCR on the TCR CDR3 using the HTBI primer set. One entry per CDR3 protein, called by TCRdb with MiXCR from the multiplex PCR reads. The sample shows some 570,000 distinct CDR3 sequences, over 12% of them seen only once. The sample consisted of blood. Every receptor here comes from a woman aged 18-29 years with Graves' ophthalmopathy.

The rearrangement links TRBV10-3 to TRBJ2-7; 10 nucleotides align to TRBD1. From germline, CDR1 is ENHRY and CDR2 SYGVKD. Losses at the gene ends were 5 bases for V and 0 bases for J; bases not matched to a gene: 7. The CDR3 length is 16 residues. The CDR3 spells CAISNPGQGSSYEQYF. The CDR3 DNA reads as TGTGCCATCAGTAATCCGGGACAGGGGAGCTCCTACGAGCAGTACTTC.

The chain combines TRBV9 with TRBJ2-1; 9 bases map to TRBD1. V was clipped by 3 bases and J by 9 bases; unmatched bases: 10. CDR1 and CDR2 from the germline V gene are SGDLS and YYNGEE. The CDR3 is made up of 15 amino acids. The CDR3 nucleotides read TGTGCCAGCAGCGCTCGGGACAGGGCGAGAAGTGAGCAGTTCTTC. As protein: CASSARDRARSEQFF.

There are a few counts of this clonotype. The chain combines TRBV5-4 with TRBJ2-3; D might be TRBD2 (5 bases). The CDR3 has 14 residues. The germline V gene has CDR1 SGHNT and CDR2 YYREEE (reference sequence). Trimming removed 0 bases from V and 2 bases from J, with 7 bases in between. CDR3 in DNA: TGTGCCAGCAGCTTGGCGGGGAACACAGATACGCAGTATTTT. Amino acids: CASSLAGNTDTQYF. Full variable domain (rest looked up from reference TRBV5-4 and TRBJ2-3): ETGVTQSPTHLIKTRGQQVTLRCSSQSGHNTVSWYQQALGQGPQFIFQYYREEENGRGNFPPRFSGLQFPNYSSELNVNALELDDSALYLCASSLAGNTDTQYFGPGTRLTVL.

This clonotype was seen many times. This chain joins TRBV7-2 and TRBJ2-1, with 12 positions matching TRBD2. Germline trimming cut 5 bases from V and 8 bases from J; bases unmatched to any gene: 10. Germline V gene data show CDR1 as SGHTA and CDR2 as FQGNSA. This CDR3 is 16 amino acids long. The CDR3 loop is CASSPRLAGAVDEQFF. DNA for the CDR3: TGTGCCAGCAGCCCCCGACTAGCGGGGGCTGTGGATGAGCAGTTCTTC.

This clonotype was counted ten times or more. The V and J genes are TRBV12-3 or TRBV12-4 and TRBJ2-7; tentative D call: TRBD1 (5 bases). V shed 0 bases and J shed 2 bases, with 11 bases lying between them. CDR3 length: 15 amino acids. The CDR3 protein is CASSLAPTATYEQYF. In DNA, the CDR3 is TGTGCCAGCAGTTTAGCCCCGACAGCAACCTACGAGCAGTACTTC.

This clonotype was counted ten times or more. V gene TRBV2 combines with J gene TRBJ2-5, with D tentatively TRBD1 (5 bases). The length of the CDR3 is 14 residues. In germline, CDR1 is SNHLY, CDR2 FYNNEI. The germline V and J ends were trimmed by 6 bases and 1 base, with 12 bases remaining between them. The CDR3 nucleotides are TGTGCCAGCAGGAGGCAGGGCCGCCAAGAGACCCAGTACTTC. As protein: CASRRQGRQETQYF.

This clonotype was picked up many times. The V call is TRBV5-1, the J call TRBJ2-1; weak D call: TRBD2 (5 bases). This CDR3 spans 14 amino acids. Trimming took 0 bases from V and 4 from J, leaving 8 bases between them. Germline V lookup: CDR1 SGHRS, CDR2 YFSETQ. The CDR3 DNA is TGCGCCAGCAGCTTGGCAGGACTTTACAATGAGCAGTTCTTC. This sequence encodes CASSLAGLYNEQFF.

This clonotype was counted a few times. As DNA, the CDR3 is TGTGCCAGCAGTACACGGGACTATGGCACCTACGAGCAGTACTTC. Its protein is CASSTRDYGTYEQYF. This rearrangement joins TRBV27 to TRBJ2-7; 7 nucleotides match TRBD2. CDR1 is MNHEY and CDR2 is SMNVEV in the germline V gene (reference sequence). The J segment lost 2 bases and the V segment lost 5 bases, leaving 9 bases of the junction unmatched. The length of the CDR3 is 15 residues.

This sequence joins TRBV18 and TRBJ1-1, with unresolved D. This CDR3 is 16 amino acids long. The germline gives CDR1 KGHSH, CDR2 LQKENI. Trimming left V 2 bases short and J 4 bases short, with 17 bases between. CDR3 nucleotide sequence: TGTGCCAGCTCACCAATCCTAGGAGAAGGTGGCACTGAAGCTTTCTTT. This codes for CASSPILGEGGTEAFF. Using reference TRBV18 and TRBJ1-1 for the parts outside the CDR3, the full variable domain is NAGVMQNPRHLVRRRGQEARLRCSPMKGHSHVYWYRQLPEEGLKFMVYLQKENIIDESGMPKERFSAEFPKEGPSILRIQQVVRGDSAAYFCASSPILGEGGTEAFFGQGTRLTVV.

Only a few counts were recorded for this clonotype. The V gene is TRBV5-6, the J gene TRBJ2-5, with 8 bases identical to TRBD2. Germline lookup yields CDR1 SGHDT and CDR2 YYEEEE. The CDR3 is made up of 17 amino acids. J gave up 1 base and V 5 bases, and 13 bases lay outside the gene matches. The CDR3 spells CASRMLVGGRSQETQYF. CDR3 DNA sequence: TGTGCCAGCAGGATGCTGGTTGGCGGGAGGAGCCAAGAGACCCAGTACTTC. Together with reference TRBV5-6 and TRBJ2-5, the CDR3 gives the full variable domain: DAGVTQSPTHLIKTRGQQVTLRCSPKSGHDTVSWYQQALGQGPQFIFQYYEEEERQRGNFPDRFSGHQFPNYSSELNVNALLLGDSALYLCASRMLVGGRSQETQYFGPGTRLLVL.

The rearrangement joins TRBV4-3 to TRBJ2-7; 8 bases fit TRBD1. The germline CDR1 and CDR2 sequences are LGHNA and YSLEER. V was pared by 1 base and J by 1 base, with 6 bases of the junction left unmatched. The CDR3 runs 16 residues. The CDR3 loop reads CASSQGTGSGSYEQYF. CDR3 nucleotide sequence: TGCGCCAGCAGCCAAGGGACAGGGTCGGGATCCTACGAGCAGTACTTC.

The genes are TRBV19 and TRBJ1-3, with D possibly TRBD1 on 5 matching bases. The ends were cut back, 6 bases at V and 0 bases at J, with 9 bases in the middle. The CDR3 has 14 residues. The germline V gene has CDR1 LNHDA and CDR2 SQIVND (reference sequence). The CDR3 nucleotides read TGTGCCAGTAGGGAGGGGATCTCTGGAAACACCATATATTTT. Its protein is CASREGISGNTIYF. Drawing the rest from reference TRBV19 and TRBJ1-3, the complete variable domain is DGGITQSPKYLFRKEGQNVTLSCEQNLNHDAMYWYRQDPGQGLRLIYYSQIVNDFQKGDIAEGYSVSREKKESFPLTVTSAQKNPTAFYLCASREGISGNTIYFGEGSWLTVV.

This clonotype was counted many times. The chain couples TRBV30 to TRBJ1-1, with D hard to call. This CDR3 is 14 amino acids long. Germline V gene lookup returns CDR1 GTSNPN and CDR2 SVGIG (reference sequence). Trimming pared 0 bases from V and 1 base from J, leaving 9 bases between. The CDR3 sequence: CAWSVPEKNTEAFF. The DNA for the CDR3 is TGTGCCTGGAGTGTACCGGAGAAGAACACTGAAGCTTTCTTT.

The chain recombines TRBV6-1 with TRBJ1-1; TRBD1 matches at 7 bases. In germline, CDR1 is MNHNS, CDR2 SASEGT. There are 15 residues in the CDR3. Trimming at V came to 6 bases and at J to 0 bases, leaving 7 bases not matched to a gene. CDR3: CASSRDSLLNTEAFF. The CDR3 DNA sequence: TGTGCCAGCAGCCGGGACAGCCTACTGAACACTGAAGCTTTCTTT.

This clonotype occurred many times. The chain recombines TRBV30 with TRBJ1-1; D unresolved. The CDR3 consists of 10 residues. The germline V gene has CDR1 GTSNPN and CDR2 SVGIG (reference sequence). V lost 0 bases to trimming and J lost 11 bases, with 7 bases between them. In DNA, the CDR3 is TGTGCCTGGAGTGTGGTACATGCTTTCTTT. Encoded protein: CAWSVVHAFF. The variable domain in full, completed from reference TRBV30 and TRBJ1-1, reads SQTIHQWPATLVQPVGSPLSLECTVEGTSNPNLYWYRQAAGRGLQLLFYSVGIGQISSEVPQNLSASRPQDRQFILSSKKLLLSDSGFYLCAWSVVHAFFGQGTRLTVV.

This rearrangement joins TRBV2 to TRBJ2-1; the match to TRBD2 covers 14 bases. The germline V gene has CDR1 SNHLY and CDR2 FYNNEI. With V trimmed by 6 bases and J by 1 base, 11 bases remained unmatched. The CDR3 runs 19 residues. CDR3 in DNA: TGTGCCAGCAGCAGGACTAGCGGGAGGATCTTAGGGTCCTACAATGAGCAGTTCTTC. Translating it yields CASSRTSGRILGSYNEQFF.

The sample holds many counts of this clonotype. The chain links TRBV12-3 or TRBV12-4 to TRBJ2-1; 9 bases line up with TRBD2. The CDR3 length is 15 residues. Trimming took 8 bases from V and 12 from J; bases not matched to a gene: 17. The CDR3 protein is CASVQGLAGPWGQFF. In DNA form, the CDR3 reads TGTGCCAGCGTTCAGGGTCTAGCGGGGCCTTGGGGGCAGTTCTTC.

This clonotype was seen at least ten times. The chain joins TRBV30 to TRBJ1-4; D is uncertain. The germline CDR1 and CDR2 sequences are GTSNPN and SVGIG (reference sequence). V lost 3 bases to trimming and J lost 7 bases, with 6 bases between them. This CDR3 has 11 amino acids. CDR3 region: CAWREAEKLFF. For the CDR3, the DNA is TGTGCCTGGAGGGAGGCTGAAAAACTGTTTTTT.

This clonotype showed up many times. The chain couples TRBV28 to TRBJ1-4; perhaps TRBD1 as D (6 bases). The germline V gene encodes CDR1 MDHEN and CDR2 SYDVKM. This CDR3 comprises 17 residues. V was pared by 6 bases and J by 3 bases, with 20 bases between. The chain's CDR3 is CASSSPLGGWANEKLFF. The CDR3 coding sequence is TGTGCCAGCAGCTCCCCCTTAGGGGGTTGGGCTAATGAAAAACTGTTTTTT.

This clonotype was detected ten times or more. CDR3 sequence (DNA): TGTGCCAGCAGCTTAGCACAGGGGGGAAACACCATATATTTT. Translated, it gives CASSLAQGGNTIYF. V usage is TRBV11-2 and J usage is TRBJ1-3, with 7 bases identical to TRBD1. Germline-derived CDR1 and CDR2 are SGHAT and FQNNGV. This CDR3 has 14 residues. Trimming cost V 1 base and J 4 bases; bases outside gene matches: 1. Complete variable domain (other parts from reference TRBV11-2 and TRBJ1-3): EAGVAQSPRYKIIEKRQSVAFWCNPISGHATLYWYQQILGQGPKLLIQFQNNGVVDDSQLPKDRFSAERLKGVDSTLKIQPAKLEDSAVYLCASSLAQGGNTIYFGEGSWLTVV.

This clonotype was detected ten times or more. The chain links TRBV10-3 to TRBJ2-7; TRBD1 might be the D (6 bases). The V gene lost 7 bases and the J gene lost 4 bases, with 8 bases spanning the gap. There are 11 residues in the CDR3. The germline CDR1 and CDR2 sequences are ENHRY and SYGVKD. CDR3: CAIKQGYEQYF. The CDR3 DNA reads as TGTGCCATCAAGCAGGGGTACGAGCAGTACTTC.

This clonotype was seen at least ten times. This sequence joins TRBV28 and TRBJ2-5; no clear D gene. CDR3 length: 15 residues. Looked up from germline, CDR1 is MDHEN and CDR2 is SYDVKM. Trimming took off 5 bases at V and 5 bases at J, with 18 bases between the two ends. CDR3 sequence: CASSTPLDGPETQYF. For the CDR3, the DNA is TGTGCCAGCAGTACACCCCTCGACGGGCCGGAGACCCAGTACTTC.

This clonotype was observed a handful of times. The chain is built from TRBV19 and TRBJ1-1, with D perhaps TRBD1 (5 bases). V lost 1 base and J 7 bases, leaving 13 bases between the germline ends. This CDR3 contains 14 residues. Germline CDR1 LNHDA, CDR2 SQIVND (reference sequence). The CDR3 region has the DNA TGTGCCAGTAGTATAGGGACACCTTACATTGAAGCTTTCTTT. This encodes CASSIGTPYIEAFF. Variable domain in full (rest from reference TRBV19 and TRBJ1-1): DGGITQSPKYLFRKEGQNVTLSCEQNLNHDAMYWYRQDPGQGLRLIYYSQIVNDFQKGDIAEGYSVSREKKESFPLTVTSAQKNPTAFYLCASSIGTPYIEAFFGQGTRLTVV.

This clonotype was recorded a few times. This chain links TRBV29-1 with TRBJ2-2, with D perhaps matching TRBD1 (6 bases). The germline V and J ends were trimmed by 4 bases and 6 bases, with 12 bases remaining between them. This CDR3 has 13 residues. In germline, CDR1 is SQVTM, CDR2 ANQGSEA. For the CDR3, the DNA is TGCAGCGTTGCCCCCTGGGGGCCCGGGGAGCTGTTTTTT. Its translation is CSVAPWGPGELFF.